This T cell receptor beta chain was retrieved from a study of blood T cell repertoires in COVID-19. The CDR3 spans 16 residues. V was cut by 2 bases and J by 3 bases, with 17 bases left in between. Germline V gene sequence: CDR1 MNHEY, CDR2 SMNVEV (reference sequence). This clone has just a few counts. Generated by immunoSEQ multiplex PCR, the TCRdb table keeps only in-frame clones and is missing some. Among some 130,000 clones listed, around three quarters were seen once. The specimen sequenced was peripheral blood. The sequence derives from a human donor in a cohort sampled during active COVID-19. This chain links TRBV27 with TRBJ2-7; tentatively, D is TRBD1 (5 bases). The CDR3 spells CASSLKPGSIIYEQYF. CDR3 DNA: TGTGCCAGCAGTTTAAAGCCAGGGTCTATTATCTACGAGCAGTACTTC.